The clone carrying this T cell receptor (beta chain) was seen a handful of times. The data originate from a study of T cells in Graves' hyperthyroidism and ophthalmopathy. Germline CDR1 reads MGHRA; CDR2 reads YSYEKL. The CDR3 has 14 amino acids. Trimming cost V 0 bases and J 5 bases, with 9 bases left between them. RNA transcripts gave rise to amplified TCR beta CDR3 regions. HTBI primers were employed in a first-round RT-PCR of the TCR CDR3. TCRdb fed the multiplex PCR reads into MiXCR, producing one record per CDR3 protein. The sample contains approximately 400,000 distinct CDR3 sequences, 13% of which appear only once. Disease duration under 2 months; hyperthyroidism patients were aged 18 to 65. Clinicians diagnosed patients from clinical symptoms, serum thyroxine and TRAb, thyroid ultrasound and orbital computed tomography.

The chain couples TRBV4-1 to TRBJ2-3; D unclear. The specimen was blood. This receptor was identified in a man aged 25-40 years with Graves' hyperthyroidism that later progressed to Graves' ophthalmopathy. The CDR3, as DNA: TGCGCCAGCAGCCAAGAACAGCTGAGAGATACGCAGTATTTT. The encoded protein is CASSQEQLRDTQYF.